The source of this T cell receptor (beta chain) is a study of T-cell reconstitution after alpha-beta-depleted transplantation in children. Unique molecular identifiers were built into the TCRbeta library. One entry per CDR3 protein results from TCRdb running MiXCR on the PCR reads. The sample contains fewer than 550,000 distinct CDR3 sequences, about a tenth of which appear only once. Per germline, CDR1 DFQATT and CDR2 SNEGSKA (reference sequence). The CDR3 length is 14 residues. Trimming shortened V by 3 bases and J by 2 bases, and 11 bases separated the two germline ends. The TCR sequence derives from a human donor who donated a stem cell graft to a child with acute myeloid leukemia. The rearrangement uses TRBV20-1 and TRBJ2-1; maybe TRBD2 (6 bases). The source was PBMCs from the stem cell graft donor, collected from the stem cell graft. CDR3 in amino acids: CSASAGRPYNEQFF. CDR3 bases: TGCAGTGCTAGCGCCGGGAGACCCTACAATGAGCAGTTCTTC.